The TCR beta chain described here comes from a study of shared clonotypes between healthy human individuals. Original processing notes: ImmunoSEQ sequences covered only the junction and lacked quality scores; filtering therefore differed. Profiled with immunoSEQ multiplex PCR; TCRdb holds only in-frame clones, not every one. Clonal size and the V and J genes are those of that table, whereas D and trimming came from the DNA. The sample records 530,000 or so clones, almost 80% being singletons. Germline-derived CDR1 and CDR2 are SGDLS and YYNGEE. CDR3 length: 14 residues. The V end was cut by 3 bases, the J end by 1 base, with 9 bases between.

This TCR was recovered from a woman aged 40 to 55 in good health. Some clones in this sample may be carry-over from other donors' samples. The chain is built from TRBV9 and TRBJ2-3; D is possibly TRBD1 (6 bases). The specimen was PBMCs. The CDR3 DNA follows: TGTGCCAGCAGCGGGACAGCCCGCACAGATACGCAGTATTTT. Translated, it gives CASSGTARTDTQYF.